These 23 T cell receptor beta chains were all obtained from the same sample, sequenced in a study of OX40 agonist ivuxolimab in advanced cancers. Using immunoSEQ multiplex PCR, the repertoire was profiled, and TCRdb retains in-frame clones only, with some absent. The repertoire has around 62,000 clones, around 90% of them found once; the top ten carry 0.38%. Sequencing was performed on CD4+ or CD8+ T cells sorted from blood, taken in a trial of the OX40 agonist ivuxolimab. The receptor source for this set is an adult with an advanced solid tumor such as melanoma, head and neck, liver or kidney cancer.

V usage is TRBV18 and J usage is TRBJ2-6; TRBD1 aligns across 9 bases. J gave up 5 bases and V 2 bases, and 10 bases lay outside the gene matches. The CDR3 sequence is 18 residues long. Germline assignment: CDR1 KGHSH and CDR2 LQKENI. The CDR3 nucleotides read TGTGCCAGCTCACCAGGGCCCGGGACAGGGAACCGGGCCAACGTCCTGACTTTC. Translating gives CASSPGPGTGNRANVLTF.

This chain connects TRBV5-4 to TRBJ1-2, with unresolved D. CDR1 and CDR2 (germline): SGHNT, YYREEE (reference sequence). This CDR3 has 12 residues. V was clipped by 0 bases and J by 8 bases, with 8 bases between them. CDR3 coding DNA: TGTGCCAGCAGCTTGGCGGAGGGAGGCTACACCTTC. Translation gives CASSLAEGGYTF.

The chain carries TRBV4-3 and TRBJ1-4; TRBD1 is a possible D gene (6 bases). V was pared by 6 bases and J by 0 bases, with 11 bases between. Germline assignment: CDR1 LGHNA and CDR2 YSLEER. The CDR3 has 15 amino acids. CDR3 nucleotide sequence: TGCGCCAGCAGACCAGGACAGTCAACTAATGAAAAACTGTTTTTT. Its translation is CASRPGQSTNEKLFF.

About this clone: This sample includes further DNA sequences coding for the same CDR3. J is TRBJ1-1 and V is TRBV27, with D perhaps TRBD1 (5 bases). The CDR3 loop spans 15 amino acids. CDR1 is MNHEY and CDR2 is SMNVEV in the germline V gene (reference sequence). Deletions cut 2 bases from V and 1 base from J, with 11 bases between. CDR3 nucleotide sequence: TGTGCCAGCAGTTTAGAGGGCAGGGAGAACACTGAAGCTTTCTTT. It encodes CASSLEGRENTEAFF.

On this clone itself: Germline and junction disagree at one end, which may indicate a read error. The genes are TRBV4-3 and TRBJ1-1; D remains ambiguous. The germline CDR1 and CDR2 sequences are LGHNA and YSLEER. The CDR3 covers 13 residues. The CDR3: CASGQGHNTEAFF. CDR3 nucleotides: TGCGCCAGCGGCCAAGGCCATAACACTGAAGCTTTCTTT.

This chain connects TRBV5-1 to TRBJ2-1, with 9 bases lining up with TRBD2. V lost 4 bases and J lost 6; bases outside the gene matches: 5. The CDR3 has 14 amino acids. Germline lookup yields CDR1 SGHRS and CDR2 YFSETQ. For the CDR3, the DNA is TGCGCCAGCAGCAGCGAGCGGGAGGTCAATGAGCAGTTCTTC. Encoded protein: CASSSEREVNEQFF.

V gene TRBV2 combines with J gene TRBJ2-5; tentative D call: TRBD1 (5 bases). CDR3 length equals 15 residues. The ends were cut back, 4 bases at V and 0 bases at J, with 12 bases in the middle. CDR1 and CDR2 (germline): SNHLY, FYNNEI. DNA of the CDR3: TGTGCCAGCAGTGCTACGACAGTGTACCAAGAGACCCAGTACTTC. Its protein is CASSATTVYQETQYF.

The chain recombines TRBV5-4 with TRBJ2-1; 7 bases line up with TRBD2. The V segment lost 1 base and the J segment 7 bases; nucleotides outside the gene matches: 5. This CDR3 is built from 14 residues. The germline V gene encodes CDR1 SGHNT and CDR2 YYREEE (reference sequence). The CDR3 here is CASSLRGRGNEQFF. The CDR3 coding sequence is TGTGCCAGCAGCTTGCGGGGGAGGGGAAATGAGCAGTTCTTC.

The chain employs TRBV6-1 and TRBJ1-1, with TRBD1 identical over 7 bases. The V gene end was trimmed by 6 bases and the J gene end by 4 bases; junction bases not matched to a gene: 5. Germline CDR1 MNHNS, CDR2 SASEGT. The CDR3 has 13 residues. CDR3 residues: CASRDRAPTEAFF. The CDR3 bases are TGTGCCAGCAGAGACAGGGCCCCCACTGAAGCTTTCTTT.

The rearrangement joins TRBV7-3 to TRBJ2-5; 11 bases map to TRBD2. J was trimmed by 2 bases and V by 5 bases; bases with no gene match: 4. Germline V lookup: CDR1 SGHTA, CDR2 FQGTGA. The CDR3 has 15 amino acids. As DNA, the CDR3 is TGTGCCAGCAGCCTCGGGACTAGCGGACAAGAGACCCAGTACTTC. It specifies CASSLGTSGQETQYF.

The chain is built from TRBV11-3 and TRBJ2-1; D gene ambiguous. The V and J ends lost 5 bases and 7 bases respectively, with 12 bases between them. Germline V gives CDR1 SGHNT, CDR2 YENEEA. CDR3 size: 13 residues. The CDR3 sequence is CASSLLGYNEQFF. Written as DNA, the CDR3 is TGTGCCAGCAGCCTCCTGGGGTATAATGAGCAGTTCTTC.

This rearrangement joins TRBV5-6 to TRBJ1-4; no definite D call. The CDR3 covers 15 residues. V lost 5 bases to trimming and J lost 0 bases, with 11 bases between them. CDR1 is SGHDT and CDR2 is YYEEEE in the germline V gene. CDR3 sequence: CASSQIGTTNEKLFF. CDR3 nucleotides: TGTGCCAGCAGTCAAATCGGGACAACTAATGAAAAACTGTTTTTT.

Concerning this clone: The sample has other DNA sequences that encode this CDR3 too. This chain links TRBV30 with TRBJ1-2; a possible D gene is TRBD1 (6 bases). The CDR3 length is 13 residues. Trimming pared 0 bases from V and 4 bases from J, leaving 9 bases between. The V gene's germline CDR1 is GTSNPN and CDR2 SVGIG (reference sequence). The CDR3 protein is CAWSVQGTYGYTF. The DNA for the CDR3 is TGTGCCTGGAGTGTACAGGGTACCTATGGCTACACCTTC.

The chain has TRBV5-6 and TRBJ2-1, with TRBD1 matching 7 bases. This CDR3 is built from 16 residues. V shed 1 base and J 2 bases; nucleotides not matched to a gene: 6. From germline, CDR1 is SGHDT and CDR2 YYEEEE. The DNA of the CDR3 is TGTGCCAGCAGCTTGATTCAGGGGACAGCCTACAATGAGCAGTTCTTC. Translated, it gives CASSLIQGTAYNEQFF.

This clone was detected a few times. CDR3 amino acids: CASSEIPGPQYF. The CDR3 DNA is TGTGCCAGCAGTGAAATACCGGGACCCCAGTACTTC. The chain is built from TRBV6-1 and TRBJ2-5; D assignment may be TRBD1 or TRBD2 (5 bases each). Trimming removed 2 bases at V and 9 bases at J, with 10 bases between. This CDR3 spans 12 amino acids. In germline, CDR1 is MNHNS, CDR2 SASEGT.

The chain is built from TRBV7-9 and TRBJ1-3; D call uncertain. This CDR3 has 13 amino acids. CDR1 is SEHNR, CDR2 FQNEAQ, per germline (reference sequence). The V and J ends lost 4 bases and 0 bases respectively, with 4 bases between them. The CDR3 reads CASSSNSGNTIYF. CDR3 DNA sequence: TGTGCCAGCAGCTCGAACTCTGGAAACACCATATATTTT.

The chain uses TRBV4-1 and TRBJ1-1; 7 bases are shared with TRBD1. V lost 3 bases, J lost 4 bases, and 5 bases stayed unmatched. CDR1 is MGHRA and CDR2 is YSYEKL in the germline V gene. The CDR3 totals 14 residues. This chain's CDR3 is CASSQFQGGTEAFF. CDR3 nucleotides: TGCGCCAGCAGCCAGTTCCAGGGGGGCACTGAAGCTTTCTTT.

The rearrangement uses TRBV4-1 and TRBJ1-4, with unresolved D. Trimming took 4 bases from V and 8 from J, leaving 5 bases between them. Germline V lookup: CDR1 MGHRA, CDR2 YSYEKL. CDR3 length: 11 residues. The DNA for the CDR3 is TGCGCCAGCAGCCTTGGGGAAAAACTGTTTTTT. This sequence encodes CASSLGEKLFF.

The V and J genes are TRBV9 and TRBJ2-1; D is unresolved. Trimming stripped 0 bases from V and 1 base from J, with 8 bases between. The CDR3 length is 15 residues. The germline CDR1 and CDR2 sequences are SGDLS and YYNGEE. This CDR3 reads CASSVAWGSYNEQFF. CDR3 sequence (DNA): TGTGCCAGCAGCGTAGCGTGGGGTTCCTACAATGAGCAGTTCTTC.

The chain combines TRBV7-2 with TRBJ1-1; 9 bases are shared with TRBD1. V shed 8 bases, J shed 5 bases, and the junction held 9 bases outside the gene matches. The CDR3 totals 14 residues. Per germline, CDR1 SGHTA and CDR2 FQGNSA. The CDR3 here is CASRTGGLLTEAFF. CDR3 bases: TGTGCCAGCCGAACAGGGGGCCTATTGACTGAAGCTTTCTTT.

J is TRBJ2-5 and V is TRBV9; 9 positions match TRBD2. CDR1 is SGDLS, CDR2 YYNGEE, per germline. The CDR3 extends over 14 amino acids. Trimming removed 5 bases from V and 5 bases from J; junction bases left unmatched: 7. CDR3 in amino acids: CASSRAGGVETQYF. Written as DNA, the CDR3 is TGTGCCAGCAGTCGAGCGGGGGGCGTGGAGACCCAGTACTTC.

This chain links TRBV10-3 with TRBJ1-6; 7 positions match TRBD1. V shed 4 bases, J shed 0 bases, and the junction held 3 bases outside the gene matches. Germline V CDR1 and CDR2: ENHRY, SYGVKD. The CDR3 loop spans 16 amino acids. The CDR3 DNA reads as TGTGCCATCAGTGGCCGGGACAGCTCCTATAATTCACCCCTCCACTTT. Protein product: CAISGRDSSYNSPLHF.

This sequence joins TRBV5-1 and TRBJ2-2; the D call may be TRBD1 or TRBD2 (6 bases each). Germline V gives CDR1 SGHRS, CDR2 YFSETQ. The CDR3 has 15 residues. V was clipped by 5 bases and J by 3 bases, with 14 bases between them. CDR3 coding DNA: TGCGCCAGCAGAATATCAGGGGACTACACCGGGGAGCTGTTTTTT. Translation gives CASRISGDYTGELFF. Filled out from reference TRBV5-1 and TRBJ2-2, the complete variable domain reads KAGVTQTPRYLIKTRGQQVTLSCSPISGHRSVSWYQQTPGQGLQFLFEYFSETQRNKGNFPGRFSGRQFSNSRSEMNVSTLELGDSALYLCASRISGDYTGELFFGEGSRLTVL.